This T cell receptor beta chain was sequenced during a study of T cells after yellow fever vaccination. Using its own MiXCR run on the 5' RACE reads, TCRdb lists one record per CDR3 protein. Here the sample spans 110,000 to 150,000 distinct CDR3 sequences, 5% to 8% being singletons. This clonotype was counted ten times or more. The CDR3 sequence is 16 residues long. Germline V gene lookup returns CDR1 SGHRS and CDR2 YFSETQ. Trimming at V came to 0 bases and at J to 4 bases, leaving 3 bases not matched to a gene. J is TRBJ2-3 and V is TRBV5-1; TRBD2 aligns across 12 bases. The starting material was CD4+ T cells sorted from PBMCs, obtained 10 days after the yellow fever booster vaccination. This sequence was found in a man aged 25 to 40 who received the YFV17D yellow fever vaccine. CDR3 nucleotides: TGCGCCAGCAGCTTGGGGACTAGCGGGAAGGCAGATACGCAGTATTTT. It codes for CASSLGTSGKADTQYF.